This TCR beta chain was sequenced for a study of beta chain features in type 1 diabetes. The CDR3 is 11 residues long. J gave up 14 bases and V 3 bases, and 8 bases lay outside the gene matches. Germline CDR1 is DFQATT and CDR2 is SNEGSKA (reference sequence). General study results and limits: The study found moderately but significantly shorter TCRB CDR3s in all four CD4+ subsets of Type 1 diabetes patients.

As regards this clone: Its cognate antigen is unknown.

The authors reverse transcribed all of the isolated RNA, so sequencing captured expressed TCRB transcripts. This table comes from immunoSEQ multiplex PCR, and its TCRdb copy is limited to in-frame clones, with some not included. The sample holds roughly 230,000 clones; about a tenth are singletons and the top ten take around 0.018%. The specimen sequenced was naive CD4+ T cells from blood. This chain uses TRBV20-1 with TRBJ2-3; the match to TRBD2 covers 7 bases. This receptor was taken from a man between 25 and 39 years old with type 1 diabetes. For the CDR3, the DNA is TGCAGTGCTAGTCGCCGGGAGGATCGGTATTTT. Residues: CSASRREDRYF.